A selection of T cell receptor beta chains follows, all from one sample in a study of response to subunit inactivated influenza vaccine. TCRdb fed the RT-PCR reads into MiXCR, producing one record per CDR3 protein. Here the sample spans hundreds of thousands of distinct CDR3 sequences, 7.6% being singletons. Source: PBMCs from blood, taken 23 months after vaccination. The receptors shown here come from a man in his fifties or sixties who received an inactivated influenza vaccine. Both conserved end residues are part of each CDR3. The D gene is left open where the match is weak. A clone size is listed for some rows: how often the clone was seen (once, few, many), or a class if it is expanded.

j_call | v_call | clone_size | d_call | cdr3_aa | cdr3_nt
TRBJ2-3 | TRBV15 | few | TRBD2 | CATSRDLRLVAGEDTQYF | TGTGCCACCAGCAGAGATCTAAGACTGGTAGCGGGAGAAGATACGCAGTATTTT
TRBJ2-5 | TRBV4-1 | NA | TRBD1 | CASSHPGTGQETQYF | TGCGCCAGCAGCCACCCCGGGACAGGACAAGAGACCCAGTACTTC
TRBJ1-3 | TRBV5-1 | many | NA | CASSSDGSSGNTIYF | TGCGCCAGCAGCTCGGACGGTAGCTCTGGAAACACCATATATTTT
TRBJ2-5 | TRBV12-3/TRBV12-4 | NA | TRBD1 | CASSPQGPEETQYF | TGTGCCAGCAGTCCACAGGGGCCGGAAGAGACCCAGTACTTC
TRBJ2-1 | TRBV20-1 | many | NA | CSARVLGGFQFF | TGCAGTGCTAGAGTCCTAGGAGGGTTTCAGTTCTTC
TRBJ2-1 | TRBV14 | many | NA | CASSRRLESSYNEQFF | TGTGCCAGCAGCCGGAGACTAGAAAGCTCCTACAATGAGCAGTTCTTC
TRBJ2-3 | TRBV18 | many | NA | CASSPGRYNTDTQYF | TGTGCCAGCTCACCGGGGCGATACAACACAGATACGCAGTATTTT
TRBJ2-1 | TRBV5-5 | NA | NA | CASSRDFSYNEQFF | TGTGCCAGCAGCCGGGACTTCTCCTACAATGAGCAGTTCTTC
TRBJ2-7 | TRBV4-1 | NA | NA | CASRRLEGSSYEQYF | TGCGCCAGCAGACGACTGGAAGGAAGCTCCTACGAGCAGTACTTC
TRBJ1-2 | TRBV7-2 | few | NA | CASSSGGGSLLNYGYTF | TGTGCCAGCAGCTCCGGGGGGGGATCCCTACTGAACTATGGCTACACCTTC
TRBJ2-1 | TRBV14 | NA | NA | CASSRSRAEQFF | TGTGCCAGCAGCCGAAGTAGGGCTGAGCAGTTCTTC
TRBJ2-6 | TRBV20-1 | few | TRBD1 | CSARKTGGELTGANVLTF | TGCAGTGCTAGAAAAACAGGGGGCGAGCTAACTGGGGCCAACGTCCTGACTTTC
TRBJ2-7 | TRBV11-2 | many | NA | CASSLGAGTVSYEQYF | TGTGCCAGCAGCTTAGGAGCCGGGACGGTATCCTACGAGCAGTACTTC
TRBJ2-7 | TRBV20-1 | few | NA | CSASDPSNSYEQYF | TGCAGTGCTAGTGATCCCAGTAACTCCTACGAGCAGTACTTC
TRBJ2-7 | TRBV20-1 | few | TRBD2 | CSATTGTSISYEQYF | TGCAGTGCTACAACCGGGACTAGCATTTCTTACGAGCAGTACTTC
TRBJ1-1 | TRBV20-1 | few | NA | CSAVRGLWGTEAFF | TGCAGTGCCGTACGGGGTCTGTGGGGCACTGAAGCTTTCTTT
TRBJ2-5 | TRBV24-1 | few | NA | CATSDTGQSGETQYF | TGTGCCACCAGTGACACGGGACAATCGGGGGAGACCCAGTACTTC
TRBJ2-3 | TRBV12-3/TRBV12-4 | NA | NA | CASILGDTQYF | TGTGCCAGCATCTTGGGGGATACGCAGTATTTT
TRBJ1-3 | TRBV29-1 | many | NA | CSGGPVGAGNTIYF | TGCAGCGGTGGACCGGTTGGGGCTGGAAACACCATATATTTT
TRBJ2-2 | TRBV10-2 | many | NA | CASSESGFGTGELFF | TGCGCCAGCAGTGAGTCGGGCTTCGGAACCGGGGAGCTGTTTTTT
TRBJ2-1 | TRBV7-6 | NA | TRBD2 | CASSLGALAGGAHEQFF | TGTGCCAGCAGCTTAGGGGCCCTAGCGGGAGGGGCACACGAGCAGTTCTTC
TRBJ2-7 | TRBV21-1 | few | NA | CASSKTSDEQYF | TGTGCCAGCAGCAAGACCAGCGACGAGCAGTACTTC
TRBJ2-2 | TRBV6-1 | many | TRBD1 | CASTTGQGPGELFF | TGTGCCAGCACCACCGGACAGGGTCCCGGGGAGCTGTTTTTT
TRBJ2-5 | TRBV6-5 | few | NA | CASSYSPGETQYF | TGTGCCAGCAGTTACTCGCCGGGAGAGACCCAGTACTTC
TRBJ2-3 | TRBV6-5 | many | NA | CASSYSRERADTQYF | TGTGCCAGCAGTTACTCAAGGGAGCGTGCAGATACGCAGTATTTT
TRBJ2-5 | TRBV7-8 | NA | NA | CASSPADRQETQYF | TGTGCCAGCAGCCCTGCCGACAGGCAAGAGACCCAGTACTTC
TRBJ2-7 | TRBV6-2/TRBV6-3 | NA | NA | CASSYRLWDEQYF | TGTGCCAGCAGTTACCGACTTTGGGACGAGCAGTACTTC
TRBJ2-5 | TRBV20-1 | few | NA | CSAWVETQYF | TGCAGTGCTTGGGTGGAGACCCAGTACTTC
TRBJ2-1 | TRBV29-1 | few | TRBD2 | CSVARLAERVRQGNEQFF | TGCAGCGTTGCGCGGCTAGCGGAAAGAGTTCGTCAAGGGAATGAGCAGTTCTTC
TRBJ2-3 | TRBV11-2 | few | NA | CASSFVQRPDTQYF | TGTGCCAGCAGCTTCGTCCAGCGACCAGATACGCAGTATTTT
TRBJ1-1 | TRBV7-2 | few | TRBD1 | CASSPTRDRPAEAFF | TGTGCCAGCAGCCCAACGCGGGACAGGCCAGCTGAAGCTTTCTTT
TRBJ2-2 | TRBV24-1 | NA | TRBD2 | CATSGGTSGVTGELFF | TGTGCCACCAGTGGCGGGACTAGCGGAGTTACCGGGGAGCTGTTTTTT
TRBJ2-7 | TRBV29-1 | few | TRBD1 | CSVDPTGSPYEQYF | TGCAGCGTTGACCCGACAGGGAGCCCCTACGAGCAGTACTTC
TRBJ2-5 | TRBV20-1 | few | NA | CSAPPGRNEETQYF | TGCAGTGCGCCCCCGGGACGAAACGAGGAGACCCAGTACTTC
TRBJ1-1 | TRBV11-2 | once | NA | CASSGGGDLNKAFF | TGTGCCAGCAGCGGGGGGGGCGACCTTAATAAAGCTTTCTTT
TRBJ2-7 | TRBV6-5 | NA | TRBD1 | CASSYSSRGLDEQYF | TGTGCCAGCAGTTACTCATCCAGGGGGCTGGACGAGCAGTACTTC
TRBJ2-7 | TRBV15 | NA | TRBD1 | CATSRDSTGGYEQYF | TGTGCCACCAGCAGAGATTCGACAGGGGGCTACGAGCAGTACTTC
TRBJ2-4 | TRBV28 | few | TRBD2 | CASRGLAGGGNIQYF | TGTGCCAGCAGGGGACTAGCGGGAGGGGGCAACATTCAGTACTTC
TRBJ2-1 | TRBV29-1 | many | NA | CSVRWVAALDEQFF | TGCAGCGTTCGGTGGGTAGCAGCCCTCGATGAGCAGTTCTTC
TRBJ2-2 | TRBV11-1 | NA | TRBD2 | CASSFGRGLTNTGELFF | TGTGCCAGCAGCTTTGGGAGGGGACTAACGAACACCGGGGAGCTGTTTTTT
TRBJ2-6 | TRBV5-1 | many | TRBD1 | CASSKTGTGAGANVLTF | TGCGCCAGCAGCAAAACCGGGACAGGGGCTGGGGCCAACGTCCTGACTTTC
TRBJ2-5 | TRBV20-1 | NA | NA | CSAQRVQETQYF | TGCAGTGCCCAGAGGGTACAAGAGACCCAGTACTTC
TRBJ2-3 | TRBV20-1 | few | TRBD2 | CSARDTSGTSTDTQYF | TGCAGTGCTAGAGACACTAGCGGGACCAGCACAGATACGCAGTATTTT
TRBJ2-7 | TRBV2 | few | NA | CASKASGYEQYF | TGTGCCAGCAAAGCGTCGGGCTACGAGCAGTACTTC
TRBJ2-4 | TRBV20-1 | NA | TRBD2 | CSARRLAVLAKNIQYF | TGCAGTGCTAGACGGCTAGCGGTACTAGCCAAAAACATTCAGTACTTC
TRBJ1-2 | TRBV7-9 | few | NA | CASSLVLAGYTF | TGTGCCAGCAGCTTGGTTTTGGCCGGCTACACCTTC
TRBJ1-2 | TRBV5-1 | NA | NA | CASSLVGDGDGYTF | TGCGCCAGCAGCTTGGTCGGGGATGGAGATGGCTACACCTTC
TRBJ2-1 | TRBV27 | few | TRBD2 | CASSLGRGRGGLSSYNEQFF | TGTGCCAGCAGTTTAGGTCGGGGTCGGGGGGGCCTCAGCTCCTACAATGAGCAGTTCTTC
TRBJ2-1 | TRBV20-1 | few | NA | CSATQSGYNEQFF | TGCAGTGCTACCCAGAGCGGGTACAATGAGCAGTTCTTC